The 20 T cell receptor beta chains below all came from one sample that was sequenced in a study of cytomegalovirus exposure and HLA in healthy donors. It was with 60 Vbeta and 13 Jbeta primers that the PCR ran. The method was immunoSEQ multiplex PCR; TCRdb's version includes in-frame clones alone and lacks a portion of them. The sample has some 120,000 clones, 65% to 80% seen once; the top ten hold around 3.7%. The specimen was PBMCs. These receptors were collected from a man aged 25-40 years in good health and CMV-seronegative.

The chain uses TRBV9 and TRBJ2-2; TRBD1 agrees at 7 bases. V lost 0 bases and J lost 4; bases outside the gene matches: 6. This CDR3 is 16 amino acids long. The V gene's germline CDR1 is SGDLS and CDR2 YYNGEE. In DNA form, the CDR3 reads TGTGCCAGCAGCGTAGAGGTAGGGGGCCGCACCGGGGAGCTGTTTTTT. Protein product: CASSVEVGGRTGELFF.

This clone was detected once. The genes are TRBV28 and TRBJ2-7, with 7 positions matching TRBD1. With V trimmed by 7 bases and J by 4 bases, 7 bases remained unmatched. Germline CDR1 reads MDHEN; CDR2 reads SYDVKM. The CDR3 is made up of 13 amino acids. CDR3 bases: TGTGCCAGCAACCCGGACAGGAGATACGAGCAGTACTTC. Translated: CASNPDRRYEQYF.

This rearrangement joins TRBV5-1 to TRBJ2-1; TRBD2 matches 7 bases. CDR1 and CDR2 from the germline V gene are SGHRS and YFSETQ. J gave up 5 bases and V 2 bases, and 4 bases lay outside the gene matches. The length of the CDR3 is 14 residues. The CDR3 DNA is TGCGCCAGCAGCTTTGGCGGGAGAAACAATGAGCAGTTCTTC. It specifies CASSFGGRNNEQFF. Using reference TRBV5-1 and TRBJ2-1 for the parts outside the CDR3, the full variable domain is KAGVTQTPRYLIKTRGQQVTLSCSPISGHRSVSWYQQTPGQGLQFLFEYFSETQRNKGNFPGRFSGRQFSNSRSEMNVSTLELGDSALYLCASSFGGRNNEQFFGPGTRLTVL.

A note on this clone: Other DNA sequences from this sample encode an identical CDR3 as well. This chain links TRBV11-3 with TRBJ2-3; D uncertain. The ends were cut back, 5 bases at V and 6 bases at J, with 15 bases in the middle. The length of the CDR3 is 14 residues. Germline lookup yields CDR1 SGHNT and CDR2 YENEEA. CDR3 bases: TGTGCCAGCAGCCTAGGCCAGGCGTTCGATACGCAGTATTTT. As protein: CASSLGQAFDTQYF. The variable domain in full, completed from reference TRBV11-3 and TRBJ2-3, reads EAGVVQSPRYKIIEKKQPVAFWCNPISGHNTLYWYLQNLGQGPELLIRYENEEAVDDSQLPKDRFSAERLKGVDSTLKIQPAELGDSAVYLCASSLGQAFDTQYFGPGTRLTVL.

V gene TRBV28 combines with J gene TRBJ1-1, with a tentative D call TRBD1 (5 bases). Trimming removed 6 bases at V and 3 bases at J, with 8 bases between. Germline V gene lookup returns CDR1 MDHEN and CDR2 SYDVKM. The CDR3 is 12 residues long. CDR3 in DNA: TGTGCCAGCAGGGAGGGGTACACTGAAGCTTTCTTT. It is translated as CASREGYTEAFF.

The J gene is TRBJ2-3, the V gene TRBV28; D is perhaps TRBD1 (5 bases). Trimming removed 5 bases at V and 2 bases at J, with 17 bases between. This CDR3 spans 16 amino acids. Germline CDR1 is MDHEN and CDR2 is SYDVKM. The CDR3 nucleotides read TGTGCCAGCAGTGATGGGGCCCTTTCCGACACAGATACGCAGTATTTT. It translates to CASSDGALSDTDTQYF.

This chain connects TRBV27 to TRBJ1-5; D possibly corresponds to TRBD1 (6 bases). The CDR3 length is 12 residues. V was trimmed by 5 bases and J by 4 bases, leaving 6 bases between them. Germline V gene lookup returns CDR1 MNHEY and CDR2 SMNVEV (reference sequence). DNA for the CDR3: TGTGCCAGCAGTGACAGGAATCAGCCCCAGCATTTT. It yields the protein CASSDRNQPQHF.

J is TRBJ1-1 and V is TRBV4-1; 7 bases match TRBD1. V was clipped by 1 base and J by 4 bases; unmatched bases: 6. There are 15 residues in the CDR3. CDR1 and CDR2 (germline): MGHRA, YSYEKL. CDR3 residues: CASSQGRQGLTEAFF. The CDR3 DNA is TGCGCCAGCAGCCAAGGCCGACAGGGACTCACTGAAGCTTTCTTT.

This sequence joins TRBV30 and TRBJ2-2; D is perhaps TRBD1 (5 bases). This CDR3 has 12 amino acids. Trimming removed 2 bases from V and 7 bases from J, with 8 bases in between. Germline CDR1 and CDR2: GTSNPN and SVGIG (reference sequence). The CDR3 loop is CAWSLGHGELFF. In DNA form, the CDR3 reads TGTGCCTGGAGTCTGGGGCACGGGGAGCTGTTTTTT.

This chain uses TRBV6-5 with TRBJ2-3; D might be TRBD2 (6 bases). V was pared by 2 bases and J by 3 bases, with 12 bases between. CDR1 and CDR2 (germline): MNHEY, SVGAGI. The CDR3 is 15 residues long. The CDR3 DNA follows: TGTGCCAGCAGTTACGGGGACTCTCCTACAGATACGCAGTATTTT. Translation: CASSYGDSPTDTQYF.

The sample holds a few counts of this clone. The chain carries TRBV19 and TRBJ2-3, with a tentative D call TRBD2 (6 bases). Trimming pared 7 bases from V and 0 bases from J, leaving 11 bases between. CDR1 is LNHDA, CDR2 SQIVND, per germline (reference sequence). The CDR3 is made up of 14 amino acids. CDR3 nucleotide sequence: TGTGCCAGTACACGGGGGATGAGCACAGATACGCAGTATTTT. This gives the protein CASTRGMSTDTQYF.

This clone came up once. The gene calls are TRBV28 and TRBJ2-7; 7 positions agree with TRBD1. V lost 3 bases to trimming and J lost 4 bases; unmatched junction nucleotides: 12. This CDR3 region has 16 residues. The germline gives CDR1 MDHEN, CDR2 SYDVKM. Written as DNA, the CDR3 is TGTGCCAGCAGTTTTATACAGGGGCCCCTTCTATACGAGCAGTACTTC. Its translation is CASSFIQGPLLYEQYF.

The CDR3 region is CASSGEGLTTETQYF. CDR3 in DNA: TGTGCCAGCAGTGGGGAGGGATTGACAACCGAGACCCAGTACTTC. This rearrangement joins TRBV6-5 to TRBJ2-5, with TRBD2 identical over 7 bases. The CDR3 consists of 15 residues. The V and J ends lost 5 bases and 5 bases, in that order; junction bases with no gene match: 11. The germline V gene has CDR1 MNHEY and CDR2 SVGAGI.

V gene TRBV15 combines with J gene TRBJ1-3; 8 nucleotides match TRBD1. In germline, CDR1 is LNHNV, CDR2 YYDKDF (reference sequence). The CDR3 is 17 amino acids. With V trimmed by 5 bases and J by 1 base, 10 bases remained unmatched. The CDR3 sequence is CATSPHPGGESGNTIYF. CDR3 coding DNA: TGTGCCACCAGCCCTCACCCAGGGGGCGAATCTGGAAACACCATATATTTT.

This sequence joins TRBV2 and TRBJ2-2; a possible D gene is TRBD2 (6 bases). Germline-derived CDR1 and CDR2 are SNHLY and FYNNEI. The V end was cut by 4 bases, the J end by 6 bases, with 6 bases between. The CDR3 covers 12 residues. In nucleotides, the CDR3 is TGTGCCAGCAGTGGGGGGGCCGGGGAGCTGTTTTTT. It translates to CASSGGAGELFF.

V and J are TRBV6-5 and TRBJ2-7; 7 bases are a match to TRBD1. This CDR3 spans 14 amino acids. J lost 4 bases, V lost 8 bases, and 11 bases had no gene match. Germline V gene sequence: CDR1 MNHEY, CDR2 SVGAGI. The CDR3 loop reads CASHPGQVDYEQYF. CDR3 in DNA: TGTGCCAGCCACCCCGGACAGGTTGATTACGAGCAGTACTTC.

V usage is TRBV2 and J usage is TRBJ2-1; D possibly corresponds to TRBD1 (7 bases). The germline V gene has CDR1 SNHLY and CDR2 FYNNEI. The V and J ends lost 7 bases and 5 bases respectively, with 12 bases between them. The CDR3 has 13 residues. The CDR3 bases are TGTGCCAGCAAGGGGGGACAGAACAATGAGCAGTTCTTC. Amino acids: CASKGGQNNEQFF.

In this sample, this clone turned up a few times. Here the CDR3 DNA reads TGTGCCATCAGTGTGGGGACAGGGGCAAACACTGAAGCTTTCTTT. It yields the protein CAISVGTGANTEAFF. V usage is TRBV10-3 and J usage is TRBJ1-1, with 10 bases lining up with TRBD1. Germline V gene data show CDR1 as ENHRY and CDR2 as SYGVKD. Trimming took 4 bases from V and 2 from J; bases not matched to a gene: 4. The CDR3 consists of 15 residues.

This clone came up once. The rearrangement links TRBV14 to TRBJ2-7; possibly TRBD2 for D (6 bases). With 5 bases removed from V and 2 bases from J, the gap between germline ends came to 25 bases. Germline V gene lookup returns CDR1 SGHDN and CDR2 FVKESK. The CDR3 extends over 18 amino acids. Here the CDR3 reads CASSYPPQTRADPYEQYF. CDR3 sequence (DNA): TGTGCCAGCAGCTATCCCCCTCAGACTAGAGCTGATCCCTACGAGCAGTACTTC.

The genes are TRBV27 and TRBJ2-7; D gene uncertain. V lost 10 bases and J 2 bases, leaving 18 bases between the germline ends. CDR1 MNHEY and CDR2 SMNVEV come from the germline V gene (reference sequence). The CDR3 covers 14 residues. CDR3 coding DNA: TGTGCCACCAAGGAAAACGGGTACGCCTACGAGCAGTACTTC. This sequence encodes CATKENGYAYEQYF.